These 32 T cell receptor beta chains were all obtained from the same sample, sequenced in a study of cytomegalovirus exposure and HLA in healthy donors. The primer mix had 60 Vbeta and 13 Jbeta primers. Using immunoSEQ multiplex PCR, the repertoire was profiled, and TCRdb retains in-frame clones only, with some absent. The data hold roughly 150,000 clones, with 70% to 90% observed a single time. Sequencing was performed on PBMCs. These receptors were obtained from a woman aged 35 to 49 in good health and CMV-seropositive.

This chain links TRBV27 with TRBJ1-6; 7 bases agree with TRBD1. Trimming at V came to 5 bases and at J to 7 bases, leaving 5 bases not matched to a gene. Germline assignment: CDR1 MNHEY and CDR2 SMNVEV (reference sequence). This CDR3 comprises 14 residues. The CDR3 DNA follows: TGTGCCAGCAGTAACAGGGGTCCCAATTCACCCCTCCACTTT. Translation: CASSNRGPNSPLHF.

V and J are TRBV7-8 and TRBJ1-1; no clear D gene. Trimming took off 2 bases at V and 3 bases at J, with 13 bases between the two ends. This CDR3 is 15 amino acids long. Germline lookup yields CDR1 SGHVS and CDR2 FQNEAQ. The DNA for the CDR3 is TGTGCCAGCAGCTTAATGGCCCCCGGGGACACTGAAGCTTTCTTT. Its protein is CASSLMAPGDTEAFF.

The CDR3 DNA reads as TGTGCCAGCAGCTTAGGAAGGGGGAATGAAAAACTGTTTTTT. This encodes CASSLGRGNEKLFF. This sequence joins TRBV7-9 and TRBJ1-4; the D gene is possibly TRBD1 (6 bases). The length of the CDR3 is 14 residues. V was cut by 1 base and J by 5 bases, with 8 bases left in between. The germline gives CDR1 SEHNR, CDR2 FQNEAQ (reference sequence).

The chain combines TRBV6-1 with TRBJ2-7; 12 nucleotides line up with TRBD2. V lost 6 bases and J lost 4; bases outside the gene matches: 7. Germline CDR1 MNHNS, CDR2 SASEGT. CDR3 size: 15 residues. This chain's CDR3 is CASSPGLAGIYEQYF. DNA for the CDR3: TGTGCCAGCAGCCCAGGACTAGCGGGGATTTACGAGCAGTACTTC.

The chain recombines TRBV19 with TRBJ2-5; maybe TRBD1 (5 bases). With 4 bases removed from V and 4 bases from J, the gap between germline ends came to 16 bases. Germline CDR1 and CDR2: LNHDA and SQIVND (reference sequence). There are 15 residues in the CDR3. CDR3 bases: TGTGCCAGTAGTACCGGAGCCCAGGGTGCAGAGACCCAGTACTTC. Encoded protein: CASSTGAQGAETQYF. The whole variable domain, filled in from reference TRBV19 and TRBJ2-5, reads DGGITQSPKYLFRKEGQNVTLSCEQNLNHDAMYWYRQDPGQGLRLIYYSQIVNDFQKGDIAEGYSVSREKKESFPLTVTSAQKNPTAFYLCASSTGAQGAETQYFGPGTRLLVL.

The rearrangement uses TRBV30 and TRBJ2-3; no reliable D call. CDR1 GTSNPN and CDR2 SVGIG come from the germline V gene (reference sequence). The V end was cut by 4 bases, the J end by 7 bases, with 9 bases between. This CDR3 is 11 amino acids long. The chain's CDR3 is CAWKSLNTQYF. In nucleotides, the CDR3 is TGTGCCTGGAAAAGCCTAAATACGCAGTATTTT.

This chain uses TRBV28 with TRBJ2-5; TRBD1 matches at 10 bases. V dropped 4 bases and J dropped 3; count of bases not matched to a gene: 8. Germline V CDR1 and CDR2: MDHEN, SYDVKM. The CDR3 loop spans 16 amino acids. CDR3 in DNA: TGTGCCAGCAGTTCTGCCGGGACAGGGGTTGAAGAGACCCAGTACTTC. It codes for CASSSAGTGVEETQYF.

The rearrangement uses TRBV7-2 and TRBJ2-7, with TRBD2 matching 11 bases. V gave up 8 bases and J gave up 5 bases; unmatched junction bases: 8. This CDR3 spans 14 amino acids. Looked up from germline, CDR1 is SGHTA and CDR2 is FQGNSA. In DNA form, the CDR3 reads TGTGCCAGCGGACTGACTAGCGGGGACAACGAGCAGTACTTC. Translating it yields CASGLTSGDNEQYF.

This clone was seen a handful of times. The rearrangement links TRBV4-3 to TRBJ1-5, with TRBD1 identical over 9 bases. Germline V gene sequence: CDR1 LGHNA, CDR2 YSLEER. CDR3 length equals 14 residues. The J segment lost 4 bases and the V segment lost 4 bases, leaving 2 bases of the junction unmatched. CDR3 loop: CASSPDRGNQPQHF. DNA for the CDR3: TGCGCCAGCAGCCCCGACAGGGGGAATCAGCCCCAGCATTTT.

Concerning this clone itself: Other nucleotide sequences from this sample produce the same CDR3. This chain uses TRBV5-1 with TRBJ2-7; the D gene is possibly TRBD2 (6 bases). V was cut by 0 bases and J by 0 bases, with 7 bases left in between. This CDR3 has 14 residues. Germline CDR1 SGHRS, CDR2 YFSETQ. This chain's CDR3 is CASSLAGSSYEQYF. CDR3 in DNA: TGCGCCAGCAGCTTGGCCGGGAGCTCCTACGAGCAGTACTTC.

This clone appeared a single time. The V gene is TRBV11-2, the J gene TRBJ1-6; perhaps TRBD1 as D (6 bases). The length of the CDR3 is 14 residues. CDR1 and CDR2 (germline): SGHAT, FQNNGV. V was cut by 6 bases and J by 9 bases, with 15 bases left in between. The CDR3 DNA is TGTGCCAGCAGACAGGGATCTTGGGGTTCACCCCTCCACTTT. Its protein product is CASRQGSWGSPLHF.

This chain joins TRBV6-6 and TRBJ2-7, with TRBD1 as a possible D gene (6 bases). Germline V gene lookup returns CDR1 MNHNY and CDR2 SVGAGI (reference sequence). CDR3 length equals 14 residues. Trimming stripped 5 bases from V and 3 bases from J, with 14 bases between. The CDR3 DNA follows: TGTGCCAGCAGTCCTCCTGGGGGCGGCTACGAGCAGTACTTC. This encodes CASSPPGGGYEQYF.

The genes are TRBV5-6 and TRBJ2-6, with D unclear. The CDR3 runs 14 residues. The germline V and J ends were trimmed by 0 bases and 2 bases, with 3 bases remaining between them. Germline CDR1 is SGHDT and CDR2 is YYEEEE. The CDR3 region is CASSLGPGANVLTF. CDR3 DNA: TGTGCCAGCAGCTTGGGGCCTGGGGCCAACGTCCTGACTTTC.

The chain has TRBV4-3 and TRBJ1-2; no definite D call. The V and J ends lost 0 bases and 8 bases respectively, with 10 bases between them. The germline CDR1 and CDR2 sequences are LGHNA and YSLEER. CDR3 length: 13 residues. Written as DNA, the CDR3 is TGCGCCAGCAGCCAAGATGTCACTATGGGCTACACCTTC. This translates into CASSQDVTMGYTF.

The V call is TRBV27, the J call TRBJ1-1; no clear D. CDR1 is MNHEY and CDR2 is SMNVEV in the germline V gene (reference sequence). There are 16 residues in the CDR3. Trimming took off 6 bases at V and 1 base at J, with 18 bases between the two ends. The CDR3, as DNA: TGTGCCAGCAGGGGCCTCCAGATTCCCCAGAACACTGAAGCTTTCTTT. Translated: CASRGLQIPQNTEAFF.

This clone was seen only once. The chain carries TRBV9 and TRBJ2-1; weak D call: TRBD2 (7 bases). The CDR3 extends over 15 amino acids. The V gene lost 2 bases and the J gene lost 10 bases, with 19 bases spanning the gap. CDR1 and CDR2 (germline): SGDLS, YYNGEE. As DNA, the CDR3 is TGTGCCAGCAGCGTCGAAGGGTCCGCGGGGGCAGAGCAGTTCTTC. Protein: CASSVEGSAGAEQFF.

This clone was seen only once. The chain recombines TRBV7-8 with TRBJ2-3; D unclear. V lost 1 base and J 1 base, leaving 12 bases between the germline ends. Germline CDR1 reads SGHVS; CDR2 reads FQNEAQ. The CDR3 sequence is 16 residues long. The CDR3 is CASSLDVGIGTDTQYF. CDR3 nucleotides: TGTGCCAGCAGCTTAGATGTGGGCATAGGCACAGATACGCAGTATTTT.

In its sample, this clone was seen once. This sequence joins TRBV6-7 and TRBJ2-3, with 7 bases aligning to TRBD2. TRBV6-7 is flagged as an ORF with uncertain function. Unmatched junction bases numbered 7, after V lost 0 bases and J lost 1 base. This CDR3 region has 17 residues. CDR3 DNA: TGTGCCAGCAGTTACTCGACCAGCGGGGATCGCACAGATACGCAGTATTTT. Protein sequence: CASSYSTSGDRTDTQYF.

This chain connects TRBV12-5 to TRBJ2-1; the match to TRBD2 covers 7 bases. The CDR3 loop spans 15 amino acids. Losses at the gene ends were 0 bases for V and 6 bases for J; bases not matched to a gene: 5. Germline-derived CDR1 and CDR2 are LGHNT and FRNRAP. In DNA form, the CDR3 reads TGTGCTAGTGGTTTGGTACAAGGACTAGTCAATGAGCAGTTCTTC. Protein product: CASGLVQGLVNEQFF.

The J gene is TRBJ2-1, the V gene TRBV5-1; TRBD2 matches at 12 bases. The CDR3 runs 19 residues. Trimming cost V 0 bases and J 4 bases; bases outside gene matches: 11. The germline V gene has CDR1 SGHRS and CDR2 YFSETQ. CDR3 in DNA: TGCGCCAGCAGCTTGGAGGCTAGCGGGAGGGCCATTAGGTACAATGAGCAGTTCTTC. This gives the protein CASSLEASGRAIRYNEQFF.

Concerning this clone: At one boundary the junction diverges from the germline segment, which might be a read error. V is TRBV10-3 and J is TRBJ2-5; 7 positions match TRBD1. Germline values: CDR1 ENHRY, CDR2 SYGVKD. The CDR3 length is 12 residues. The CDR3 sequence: CAISESPGQRNF. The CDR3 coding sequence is TGTGCCATCAGTGAGTCTCCGGGACAGAGGAACTTC.

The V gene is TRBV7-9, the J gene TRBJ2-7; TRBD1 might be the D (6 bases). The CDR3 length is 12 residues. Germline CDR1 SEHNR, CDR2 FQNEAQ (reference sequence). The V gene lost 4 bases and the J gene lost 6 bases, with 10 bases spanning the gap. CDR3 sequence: CASSSQGSEQYF. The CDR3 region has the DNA TGTGCCAGCAGCTCCCAGGGGTCCGAGCAGTACTTC.

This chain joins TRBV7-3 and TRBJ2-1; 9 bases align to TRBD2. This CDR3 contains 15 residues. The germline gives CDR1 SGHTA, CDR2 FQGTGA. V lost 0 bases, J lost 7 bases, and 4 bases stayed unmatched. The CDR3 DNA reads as TGTGCCAGCAGCTTAACGGCGGGAGGGGATAATGAGCAGTTCTTC. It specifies CASSLTAGGDNEQFF.

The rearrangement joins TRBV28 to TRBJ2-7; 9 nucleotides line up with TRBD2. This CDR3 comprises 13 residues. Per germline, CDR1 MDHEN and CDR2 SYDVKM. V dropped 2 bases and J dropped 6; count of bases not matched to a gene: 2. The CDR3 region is CASSLVAGVEQYF. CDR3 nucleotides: TGTGCCAGCAGTTTAGTAGCGGGAGTCGAGCAGTACTTC.

Here the CDR3 reads CASSPTGTENTEAFF. The CDR3 DNA reads as TGCGCCAGCAGCCCAACCGGGACAGAGAACACTGAAGCTTTCTTT. The genes are TRBV5-1 and TRBJ1-1; 7 bases are a match to TRBD1. V was clipped by 4 bases and J by 1 base; unmatched bases: 7. Germline lookup yields CDR1 SGHRS and CDR2 YFSETQ. The CDR3 runs to 15 residues. The full variable domain, completed using reference TRBV5-1 and TRBJ1-1, is KAGVTQTPRYLIKTRGQQVTLSCSPISGHRSVSWYQQTPGQGLQFLFEYFSETQRNKGNFPGRFSGRQFSNSRSEMNVSTLELGDSALYLCASSPTGTENTEAFFGQGTRLTVV.

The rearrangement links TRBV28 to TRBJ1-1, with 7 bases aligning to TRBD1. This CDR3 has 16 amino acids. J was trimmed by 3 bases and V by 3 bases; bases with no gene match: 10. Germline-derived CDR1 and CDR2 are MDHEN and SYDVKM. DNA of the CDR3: TGTGCCAGCAGTTTGGCGGTGACAGGGACCTACACTGAAGCTTTCTTT. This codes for CASSLAVTGTYTEAFF. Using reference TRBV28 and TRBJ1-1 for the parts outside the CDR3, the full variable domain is DVKVTQSSRYLVKRTGEKVFLECVQDMDHENMFWYRQDPGLGLRLIYFSYDVKMKEKGDIPEGYSVSREKKERFSLILESASTNQTSMYLCASSLAVTGTYTEAFFGQGTRLTVV.

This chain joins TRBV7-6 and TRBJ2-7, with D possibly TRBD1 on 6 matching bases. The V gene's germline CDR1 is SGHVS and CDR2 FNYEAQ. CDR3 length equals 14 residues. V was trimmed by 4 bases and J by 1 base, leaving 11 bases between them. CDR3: CASSSPGVSYEQYF. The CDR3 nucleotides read TGTGCCAGCAGCTCCCCAGGGGTATCCTACGAGCAGTACTTC.

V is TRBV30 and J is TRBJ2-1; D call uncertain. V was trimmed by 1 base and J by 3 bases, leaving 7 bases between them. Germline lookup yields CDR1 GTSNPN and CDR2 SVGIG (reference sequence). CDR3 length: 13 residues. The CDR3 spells CAWSETFYNEQFF. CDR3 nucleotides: TGTGCCTGGAGTGAGACTTTCTACAATGAGCAGTTCTTC.

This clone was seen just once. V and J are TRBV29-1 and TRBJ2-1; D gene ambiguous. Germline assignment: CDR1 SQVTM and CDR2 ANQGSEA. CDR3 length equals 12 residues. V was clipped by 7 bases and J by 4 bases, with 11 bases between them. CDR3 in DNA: TGCAGCGGCAGTTTCTCGTACAATGAGCAGTTCTTC. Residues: CSGSFSYNEQFF.

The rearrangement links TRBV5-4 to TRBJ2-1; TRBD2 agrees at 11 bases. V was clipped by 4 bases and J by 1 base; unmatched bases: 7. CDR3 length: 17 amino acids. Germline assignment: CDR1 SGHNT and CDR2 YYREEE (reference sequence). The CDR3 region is CASSPRSSGGSYNEQFF. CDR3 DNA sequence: TGTGCCAGCAGCCCAAGGTCTAGCGGGGGGTCCTACAATGAGCAGTTCTTC.

The CDR3 here is CASSLSGISNEKLFF. In DNA form, the CDR3 reads TGCGCCAGCTCACTTTCAGGGATTTCTAATGAAAAACTGTTTTTT. The chain combines TRBV5-1 with TRBJ1-4; the D gene is possibly TRBD1 (5 bases). The germline V gene has CDR1 SGHRS and CDR2 YFSETQ. This CDR3 region has 15 residues. Trimming left V 7 bases short and J 3 bases short, with 16 bases between. The full variable domain, its missing parts supplied by reference TRBV5-1 and TRBJ1-4, is KAGVTQTPRYLIKTRGQQVTLSCSPISGHRSVSWYQQTPGQGLQFLFEYFSETQRNKGNFPGRFSGRQFSNSRSEMNVSTLELGDSALYLCASSLSGISNEKLFFGSGTQLSVL.

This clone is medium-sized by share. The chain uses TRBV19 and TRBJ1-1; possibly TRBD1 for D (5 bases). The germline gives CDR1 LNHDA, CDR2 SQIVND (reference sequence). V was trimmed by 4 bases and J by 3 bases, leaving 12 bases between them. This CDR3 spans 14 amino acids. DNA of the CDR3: TGTGCCAGTAGTAGACAGCCCGACCACACTGAAGCTTTCTTT. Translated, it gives CASSRQPDHTEAFF.